This T cell receptor (beta chain) was sequenced during a study of shared clonotypes between healthy human individuals. Trimming removed 7 bases from V and 1 base from J, with 15 bases in between. This CDR3 contains 15 residues. Germline V CDR1 and CDR2: MNHNY, SVGAGI (reference sequence). Sequenced by immunoSEQ multiplex PCR; TCRdb stores in-frame clones only, minus some. This sample has more than 2 million clones, with roughly 94% found just once. The chain is built from TRBV6-6 and TRBJ2-3; D is ambiguous. Sequences were obtained from naive CD4+ T cells sorted from blood. Documented subset: CD45RA+ positively selected. The origin of this receptor is a young man in good health. The chain's CDR3 is CASMGMYTGTDTQYF. The DNA for the CDR3 is TGTGCCAGCATGGGGATGTACACCGGCACAGATACGCAGTATTTT.